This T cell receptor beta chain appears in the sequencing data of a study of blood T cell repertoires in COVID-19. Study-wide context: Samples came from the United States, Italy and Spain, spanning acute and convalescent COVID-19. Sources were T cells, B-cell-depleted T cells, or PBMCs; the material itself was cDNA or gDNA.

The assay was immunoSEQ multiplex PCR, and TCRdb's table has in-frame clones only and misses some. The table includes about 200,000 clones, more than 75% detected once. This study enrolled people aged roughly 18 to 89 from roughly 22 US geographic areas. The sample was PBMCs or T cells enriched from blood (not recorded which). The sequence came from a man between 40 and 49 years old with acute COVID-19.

The CDR3 here is CASSETGYSGNTIYF. The CDR3 DNA is TGTGCCAGCAGCGAGACAGGTTACTCTGGAAACACCATATATTTT. The chain carries TRBV7-8 and TRBJ1-3; tentative D call: TRBD1 (6 bases). V lost 5 bases and J lost 0, with 11 bases in between. The CDR3 runs to 15 residues. CDR1 and CDR2 from the germline V gene are SGHVS and FQNEAQ.